This T cell receptor (beta chain) emerged from a study of OX40 agonist ivuxolimab in advanced cancers. Study summary: The treatment was a fully human IgG2 OX40 agonist, ivuxolimab.

The CDR3 extends over 13 amino acids. CDR1 and CDR2 (germline): SNHLY, FYNNEI. Trimming took 6 bases from V and 0 from J, leaving 6 bases between them. TCRdb's table, derived via immunoSEQ multiplex PCR, lists solely in-frame clones and lacks some. The sample has about 98,000 clones; 70% to 90% are singletons. The receptor's source is an adult with an advanced solid tumor such as melanoma, head and neck, liver or kidney cancer. The V gene is TRBV2, the J gene TRBJ2-1; D gene uncertain. The source material was CD4+ or CD8+ T cells sorted from blood, sampled in a trial of the OX40 agonist ivuxolimab. CDR3 sequence reads: CASSSSSYNEQFF. The CDR3 DNA reads TGTGCCAGCAGCTCCAGCTCCTACAATGAGCAGTTCTTC.